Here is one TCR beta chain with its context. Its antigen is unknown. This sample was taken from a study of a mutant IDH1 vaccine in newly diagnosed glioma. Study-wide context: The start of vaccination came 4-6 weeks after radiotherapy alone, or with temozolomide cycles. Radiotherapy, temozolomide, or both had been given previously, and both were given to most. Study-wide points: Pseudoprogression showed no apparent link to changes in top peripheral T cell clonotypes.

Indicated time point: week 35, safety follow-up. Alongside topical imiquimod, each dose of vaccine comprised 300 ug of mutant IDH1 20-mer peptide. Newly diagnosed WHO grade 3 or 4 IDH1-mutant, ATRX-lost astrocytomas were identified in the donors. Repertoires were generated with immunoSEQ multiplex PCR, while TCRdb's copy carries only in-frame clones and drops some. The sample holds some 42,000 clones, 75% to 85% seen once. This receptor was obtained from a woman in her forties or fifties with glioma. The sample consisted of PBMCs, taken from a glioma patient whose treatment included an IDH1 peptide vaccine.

The CDR3 bases are TGCAGCGTTGAAGACAGGGGGCGGGAGACCCAGTACTTC. This codes for CSVEDRGRETQYF. This sequence joins TRBV29-1 and TRBJ2-5; 8 positions agree with TRBD1. The CDR3 contains 13 residues. Germline V lookup: CDR1 SQVTM, CDR2 ANQGSEA. The V segment lost 0 bases and the J segment 5 bases; nucleotides outside the gene matches: 2.